Listed here are 2 T cell receptor beta chains from one sample, sequenced in a study of CD8+CD57+ T cells in acquired aplastic anemia. According to the study, genomic DNA was the template for TCR beta VDJ and CDR3 profiling. In TCRdb, the reads were re-called with MiXCR into one record per CDR3 protein. The sample holds tens of thousands of distinct CDR3 sequences; approximately 46% are singletons and the top ten take 66%. The sample taken for sequencing was sorted CD4+, CD8+, or CD8+CD57+ T cells (not recorded which) from PBMCs. The receptors here all came from a human donor in good health, serving as a control.

This clonotype showed up many times. This chain links TRBV29-1 with TRBJ2-4, with TRBD2 as a possible D gene (5 bases). In germline, CDR1 is SQVTM, CDR2 ANQGSEA. V lost 6 bases and J lost 11, with 23 bases in between. CDR3 length: 14 residues. This CDR3 reads CSVSPRPGRDFQYF. The CDR3 nucleotides are TGCAGCGTCTCCCCTAGGCCTGGACGGGATTTTCAGTACTTC.

With regard to this clonotype: Relative to the germline gene, one junction end is altered; a read error may explain this. The V call is TRBV7-7, the J call TRBJ2-5; TRBD2 agrees at 12 bases. From germline, CDR1 is SSHAT and CDR2 FNYEAQ (reference sequence). The CDR3 has 15 residues. CDR3 in amino acids: CASSLAGGEQETQYF. The CDR3 nucleotides read TGTGCTAGCAGCCTAGCGGGGGGGGAGCAAGAGACCCAGTACTTC.